The 11 T cell receptor beta chains presented below share a single source sample, sequenced in a study of control samples from healthy donors and cancer patients. Sequenced by immunoSEQ multiplex PCR; TCRdb stores in-frame clones only, minus some. Here the sample spans fewer than 200,000 clones, 88% being singletons. Sequencing was carried out using blood. These receptors were obtained from a woman aged 25 to 39 in good health.

The CDR3 nucleotides are TGTGCCAGTAGTGCCCGATCGTGGGGGGACAGAAATCAGCCCCAGCATTTT. This codes for CASSARSWGDRNQPQHF. The genes are TRBV19 and TRBJ1-5; TRBD1 matches at 7 bases. The CDR3 totals 17 residues. Unmatched junction bases numbered 14, after V lost 5 bases and J lost 4 bases. CDR1 and CDR2 from the germline V gene are LNHDA and SQIVND (reference sequence).

V usage is TRBV3-1 (or the pseudogene TRBV3-2) and J usage is TRBJ1-4; D perhaps matches TRBD1 (6 bases). CDR3 length: 15 amino acids. V was cut by 4 bases and J by 4 bases, with 13 bases left in between. Germline V gene lookup returns CDR1 LGHDT and CDR2 YNNKEL (reference sequence). For the CDR3, the DNA is TGTGCCAGCAGCCCACAGACAGGCTTTAATGAAAAACTGTTTTTT. Translated: CASSPQTGFNEKLFF.

This clone came up a few times. This chain joins TRBV29-1 and TRBJ2-1; no definite D call. The V and J ends lost 4 bases and 4 bases respectively, with 14 bases between them. This CDR3 region has 14 residues. Germline-derived CDR1 and CDR2 are SQVTM and ANQGSEA. CDR3 protein: CSVVGARYYNEQFF. DNA for the CDR3: TGCAGCGTTGTCGGAGCGAGATATTACAATGAGCAGTTCTTC.

The chain carries TRBV5-6 and TRBJ1-3; tentatively, D is TRBD1 (5 bases). The CDR3 is 14 amino acids. V lost 6 bases, J lost 2 bases, and 12 bases lay in between. From germline, CDR1 is SGHDT and CDR2 YYEEEE. In DNA form, the CDR3 reads TGTGCCAGCACCCGGGGGTTGGCTGGAAACACCATATATTTT. Translating it yields CASTRGLAGNTIYF.

This chain joins TRBV2 and TRBJ2-2; 10 bases are shared with TRBD1. The germline V gene has CDR1 SNHLY and CDR2 FYNNEI. Unmatched junction bases numbered 4, after V lost 4 bases and J lost 5 bases. There are 15 residues in the CDR3. The CDR3 DNA follows: TGTGCCAGCAGTGGACAGGGGGCTGGTACCGGGGAGCTGTTTTTT. It translates to CASSGQGAGTGELFF.

The chain employs TRBV3-1 (or the pseudogene TRBV3-2) and TRBJ2-3, with D hard to call. V gave up 0 bases and J gave up 2 bases, with 6 bases separating them. Germline CDR1 is LGHDT and CDR2 is YNNKEL (reference sequence). The CDR3 consists of 14 residues. The CDR3 here is CASSQDHHTDTQYF. CDR3 nucleotides: TGTGCCAGCAGCCAAGATCACCACACAGATACGCAGTATTTT.

The chain employs TRBV9 and TRBJ1-6; D is ambiguous. This CDR3 comprises 12 residues. Trimming cost V 0 bases and J 8 bases, with 3 bases left between them. Germline V CDR1 and CDR2: SGDLS, YYNGEE. The CDR3 bases are TGTGCCAGCAGCGTAGGAGATTCACCCCTCCACTTT. Its protein product is CASSVGDSPLHF.

The V gene is TRBV7-9, the J gene TRBJ2-1, with TRBD2 identical over 8 bases. J was trimmed by 6 bases and V by 2 bases; bases with no gene match: 9. The CDR3 is made up of 16 amino acids. Germline V gene sequence: CDR1 SEHNR, CDR2 FQNEAQ (reference sequence). CDR3 coding DNA: TGTGCCAGCAGCTTACCGACTAGCGCCAGTGGCAATGAGCAGTTCTTC. It yields the protein CASSLPTSASGNEQFF.

This sequence joins TRBV11-3 and TRBJ2-7; D unresolved. V dropped 1 base and J dropped 0 bases, with 1 base sitting between them. The CDR3 has 12 residues. CDR1 SGHNT and CDR2 YENEEA come from the germline V gene. The CDR3 loop reads CASSLVSYEQYV. In DNA form, the CDR3 reads TGTGCCAGCAGCTTAGTCTCCTACGAGCAGTACGTC.

The genes are TRBV2 and TRBJ2-1; 11 nucleotides align to TRBD2. Germline lookup yields CDR1 SNHLY and CDR2 FYNNEI. V gave up 5 bases and J gave up 7 bases; unmatched junction bases: 19. There are 19 residues in the CDR3. CDR3 protein: CASSLIDISGRALRNEQFF. DNA for the CDR3: TGTGCCAGCAGTCTCATTGATATTAGCGGGAGGGCCCTCAGGAATGAGCAGTTCTTC.

The V and J genes are TRBV18 and TRBJ2-6; possibly TRBD1 for D (6 bases). The CDR3 length is 15 residues. The germline V gene has CDR1 KGHSH and CDR2 LQKENI. Between the trimmed V and J ends, which lost 7 bases and 4 bases, there was a span of 14 bases. Here the CDR3 reads CASLIRGYGANVLTF. The DNA for the CDR3 is TGTGCCAGCTTGATCAGGGGTTACGGGGCCAACGTCCTGACTTTC. The variable domain in full, completed from reference TRBV18 and TRBJ2-6, reads NAGVMQNPRHLVRRRGQEARLRCSPMKGHSHVYWYRQLPEEGLKFMVYLQKENIIDESGMPKERFSAEFPKEGPSILRIQQVVRGDSAAYFCASLIRGYGANVLTFGAGSRLTVL.